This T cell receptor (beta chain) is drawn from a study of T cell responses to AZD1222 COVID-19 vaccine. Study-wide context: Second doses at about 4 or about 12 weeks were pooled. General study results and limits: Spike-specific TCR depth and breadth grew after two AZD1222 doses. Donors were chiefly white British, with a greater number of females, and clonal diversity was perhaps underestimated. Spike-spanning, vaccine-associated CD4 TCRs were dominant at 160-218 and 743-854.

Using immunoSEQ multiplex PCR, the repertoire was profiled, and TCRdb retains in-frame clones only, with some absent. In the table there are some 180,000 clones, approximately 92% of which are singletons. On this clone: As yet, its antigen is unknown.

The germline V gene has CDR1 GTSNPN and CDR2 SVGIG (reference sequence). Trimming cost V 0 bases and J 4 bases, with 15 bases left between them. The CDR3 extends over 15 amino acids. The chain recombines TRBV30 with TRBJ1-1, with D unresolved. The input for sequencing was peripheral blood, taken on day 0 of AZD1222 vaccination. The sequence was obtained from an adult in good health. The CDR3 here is CAWSVRRWPSTEAFF. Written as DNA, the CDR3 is TGTGCCTGGAGTGTACGTCGGTGGCCCAGCACTGAAGCTTTCTTT. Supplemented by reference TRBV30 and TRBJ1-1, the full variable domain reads SQTIHQWPATLVQPVGSPLSLECTVEGTSNPNLYWYRQAAGRGLQLLFYSVGIGQISSEVPQNLSASRPQDRQFILSSKKLLLSDSGFYLCAWSVRRWPSTEAFFGQGTRLTVV.